This T cell receptor (beta chain) was documented in a study of early T cells in non-severe SARS-CoV-2 infection. The wider study: Sequencing used unsorted whole-blood bulk RNA, so chains lack pairing.

Regarding the study as a whole: Matching against VDJdb likely underestimated virus-specific expansions, favoring anti-spike CD8.

Many counts were recorded for this clonotype. Its antigen is undetermined. Unique molecular identifiers were affixed to single, distinct cDNA molecules. MiXCR, applied by TCRdb to the 5' RACE reads, yields one record per CDR3 protein. The table includes 20,000 to 25,000 distinct CDR3 sequences, 4.5% to 5% detected once. CDR1 and CDR2 from the germline V gene are LGHNA and YSLEER. The J segment lost 3 bases and the V segment lost 4 bases, leaving 5 bases of the junction unmatched. The CDR3 loop spans 14 amino acids. The sequence was collected from an adult who was a healthcare worker with PCR-confirmed SARS-CoV-2 infection or an uninfected control (not recorded which). The sample taken for sequencing was whole blood. V usage is TRBV4-3 and J usage is TRBJ1-1; 7 positions agree with TRBD1. Here the CDR3 DNA reads TGCGCCAGCAGCCTGCTAACAGGGGACACTGAAGCTTTCTTT. It is translated as CASSLLTGDTEAFF.